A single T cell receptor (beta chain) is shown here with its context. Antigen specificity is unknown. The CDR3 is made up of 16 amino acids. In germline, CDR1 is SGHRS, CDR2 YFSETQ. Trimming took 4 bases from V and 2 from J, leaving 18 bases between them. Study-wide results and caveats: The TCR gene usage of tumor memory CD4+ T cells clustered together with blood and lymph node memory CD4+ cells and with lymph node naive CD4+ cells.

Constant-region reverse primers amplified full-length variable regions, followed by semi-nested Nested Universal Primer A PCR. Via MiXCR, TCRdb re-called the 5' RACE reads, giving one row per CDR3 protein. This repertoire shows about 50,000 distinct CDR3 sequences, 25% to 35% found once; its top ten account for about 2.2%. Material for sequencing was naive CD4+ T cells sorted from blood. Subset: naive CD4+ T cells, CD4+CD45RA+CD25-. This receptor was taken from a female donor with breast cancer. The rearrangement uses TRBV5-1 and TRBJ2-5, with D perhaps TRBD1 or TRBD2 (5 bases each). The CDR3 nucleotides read TGCGCCAGCAGCCCTTACTTCGGGACCTCTCAAGAGACCCAGTACTTC. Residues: CASSPYFGTSQETQYF.